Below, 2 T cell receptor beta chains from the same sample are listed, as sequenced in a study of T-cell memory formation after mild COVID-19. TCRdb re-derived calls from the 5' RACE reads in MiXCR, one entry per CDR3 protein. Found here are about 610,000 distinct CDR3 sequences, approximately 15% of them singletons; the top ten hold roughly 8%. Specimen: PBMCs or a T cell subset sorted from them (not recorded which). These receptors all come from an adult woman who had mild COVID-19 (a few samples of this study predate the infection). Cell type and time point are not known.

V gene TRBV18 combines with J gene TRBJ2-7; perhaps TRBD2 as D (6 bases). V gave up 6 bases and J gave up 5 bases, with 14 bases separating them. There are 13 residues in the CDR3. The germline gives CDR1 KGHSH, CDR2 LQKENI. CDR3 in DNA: TGTGCCAGCTCTCCCGGGACTGCTAACGAGCAGTACTTC. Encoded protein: CASSPGTANEQYF.

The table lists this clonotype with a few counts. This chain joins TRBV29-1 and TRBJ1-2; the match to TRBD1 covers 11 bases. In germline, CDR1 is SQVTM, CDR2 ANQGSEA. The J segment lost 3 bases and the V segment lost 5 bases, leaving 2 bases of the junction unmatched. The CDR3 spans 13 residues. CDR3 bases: TGCAGCGTTCGGACAGGGGGCGACTATGGCTACACCTTC. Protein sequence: CSVRTGGDYGYTF.